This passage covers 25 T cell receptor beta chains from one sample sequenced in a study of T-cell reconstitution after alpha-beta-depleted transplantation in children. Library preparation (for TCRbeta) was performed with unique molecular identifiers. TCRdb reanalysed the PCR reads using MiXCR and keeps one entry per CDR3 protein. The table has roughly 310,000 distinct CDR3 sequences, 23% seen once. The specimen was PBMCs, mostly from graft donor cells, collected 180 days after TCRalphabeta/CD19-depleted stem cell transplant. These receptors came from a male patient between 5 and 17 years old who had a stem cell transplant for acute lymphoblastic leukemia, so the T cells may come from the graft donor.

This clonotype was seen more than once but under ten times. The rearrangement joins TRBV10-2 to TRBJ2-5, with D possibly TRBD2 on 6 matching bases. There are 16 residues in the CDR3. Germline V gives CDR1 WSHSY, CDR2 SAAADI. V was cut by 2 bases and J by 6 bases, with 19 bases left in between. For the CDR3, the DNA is TGCGCCAGCAGTGAGCACGGGAGTGGGTGGGGCCAGACCCAGTACTTC. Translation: CASSEHGSGWGQTQYF.

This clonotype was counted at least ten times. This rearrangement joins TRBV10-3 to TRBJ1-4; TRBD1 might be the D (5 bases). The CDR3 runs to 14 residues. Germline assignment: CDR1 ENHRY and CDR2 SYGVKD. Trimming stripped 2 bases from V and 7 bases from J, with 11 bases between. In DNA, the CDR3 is TGTGCCATCAGTGAGGGGGCTACGGTTGAAAAACTGTTTTTT. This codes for CAISEGATVEKLFF.

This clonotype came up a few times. In nucleotides, the CDR3 is TGCAGCGTTTCACATGGGGGCTACACCTTC. It codes for CSVSHGGYTF. The chain combines TRBV29-1 with TRBJ1-2; no clear D gene. The germline gives CDR1 SQVTM, CDR2 ANQGSEA. V lost 5 bases and J lost 8, with 9 bases in between. This CDR3 has 10 residues. Variable domain in full (rest from reference TRBV29-1 and TRBJ1-2): SAVISQKPSRDICQRGTSLTIQCQVDSQVTMMFWYRQQPGQSLTLIATANQGSEATYESGFVIDKFPISRPNLTFSTLTVSNMSPEDSSIYLCSVSHGGYTFGSGTRLTVV.

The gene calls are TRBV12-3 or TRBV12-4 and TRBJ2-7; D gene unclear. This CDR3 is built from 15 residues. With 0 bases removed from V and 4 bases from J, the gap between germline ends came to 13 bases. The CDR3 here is CASSLAQVPSYEQYF. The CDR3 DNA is TGTGCCAGCAGTTTAGCGCAGGTGCCGTCTTACGAGCAGTACTTC.

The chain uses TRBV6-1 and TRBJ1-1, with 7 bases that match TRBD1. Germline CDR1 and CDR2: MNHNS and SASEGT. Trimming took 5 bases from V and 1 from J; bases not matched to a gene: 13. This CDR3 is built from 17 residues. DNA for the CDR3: TGTGCCAGCAGTAAATGGGGTCCGGGACAGAAGAACACTGAAGCTTTCTTT. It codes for CASSKWGPGQKNTEAFF.

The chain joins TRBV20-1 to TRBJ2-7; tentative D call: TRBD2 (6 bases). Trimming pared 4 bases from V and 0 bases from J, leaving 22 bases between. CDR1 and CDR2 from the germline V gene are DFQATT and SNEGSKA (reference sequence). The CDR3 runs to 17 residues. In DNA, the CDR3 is TGCAGTGCTAAAAGACCGACTAGGTGGAGATCCTCCTACGAGCAGTACTTC. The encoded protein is CSAKRPTRWRSSYEQYF.

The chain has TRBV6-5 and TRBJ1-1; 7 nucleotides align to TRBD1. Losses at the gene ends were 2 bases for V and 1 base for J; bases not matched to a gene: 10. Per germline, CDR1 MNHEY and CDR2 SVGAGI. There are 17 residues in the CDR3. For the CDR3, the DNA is TGTGCCAGCAGTTACCCAACGTCGACAGGGACGAACACTGAAGCTTTCTTT. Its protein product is CASSYPTSTGTNTEAFF.

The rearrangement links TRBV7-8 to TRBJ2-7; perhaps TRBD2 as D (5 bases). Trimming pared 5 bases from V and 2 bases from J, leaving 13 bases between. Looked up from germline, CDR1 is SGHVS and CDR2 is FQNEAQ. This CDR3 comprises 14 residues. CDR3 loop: CASSVSAGAYEQYF. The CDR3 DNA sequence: TGTGCCAGCAGCGTATCCGCCGGGGCCTACGAGCAGTACTTC.

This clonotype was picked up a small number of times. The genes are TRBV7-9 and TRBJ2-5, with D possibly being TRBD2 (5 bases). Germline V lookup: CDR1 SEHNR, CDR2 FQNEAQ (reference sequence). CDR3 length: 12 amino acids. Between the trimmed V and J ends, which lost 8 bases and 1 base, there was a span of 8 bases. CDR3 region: CASEGVQETQYF. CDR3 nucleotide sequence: TGTGCCAGCGAGGGAGTCCAAGAGACCCAGTACTTC.

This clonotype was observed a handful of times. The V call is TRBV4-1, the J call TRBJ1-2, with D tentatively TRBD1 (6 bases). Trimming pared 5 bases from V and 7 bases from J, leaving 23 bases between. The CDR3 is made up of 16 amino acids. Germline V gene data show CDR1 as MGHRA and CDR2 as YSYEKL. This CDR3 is CASSYITIGQLGGYTF. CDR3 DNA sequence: TGCGCCAGCAGCTACATTACAATCGGACAGCTTGGTGGCTACACCTTC.

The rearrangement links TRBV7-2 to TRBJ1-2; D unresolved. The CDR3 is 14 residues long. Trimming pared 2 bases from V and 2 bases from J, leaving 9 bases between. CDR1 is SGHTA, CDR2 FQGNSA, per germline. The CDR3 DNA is TGTGCCAGCAGCTTAATGGGGTGGAACTATGGCTACACCTTC. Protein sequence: CASSLMGWNYGYTF.

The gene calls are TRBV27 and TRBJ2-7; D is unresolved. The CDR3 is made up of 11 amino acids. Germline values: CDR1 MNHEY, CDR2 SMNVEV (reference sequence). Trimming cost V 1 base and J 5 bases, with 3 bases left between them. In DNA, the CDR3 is TGTGCCAGCAGTTTATTTAACGAGCAGTACTTC. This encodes CASSLFNEQYF.

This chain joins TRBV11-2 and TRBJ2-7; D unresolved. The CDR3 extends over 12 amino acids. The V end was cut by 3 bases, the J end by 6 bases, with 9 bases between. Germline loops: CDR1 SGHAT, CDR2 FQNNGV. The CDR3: CASSFNSIEQYF. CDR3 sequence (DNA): TGTGCCAGCAGCTTTAATTCTATCGAGCAGTACTTC.

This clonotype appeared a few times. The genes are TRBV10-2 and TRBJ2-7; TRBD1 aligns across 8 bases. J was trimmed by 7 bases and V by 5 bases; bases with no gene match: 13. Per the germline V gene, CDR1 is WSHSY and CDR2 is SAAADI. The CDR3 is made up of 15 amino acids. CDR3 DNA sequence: TGCGCCAGCAGTAACCACAGGGGGATAAGTTCGGAGCAGTACTTC. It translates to CASSNHRGISSEQYF.

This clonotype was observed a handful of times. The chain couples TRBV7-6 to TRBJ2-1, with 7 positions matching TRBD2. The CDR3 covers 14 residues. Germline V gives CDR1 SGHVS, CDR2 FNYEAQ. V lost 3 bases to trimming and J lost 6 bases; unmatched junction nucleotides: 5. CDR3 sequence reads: CASSFGLAVNEQFF. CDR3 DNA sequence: TGTGCCAGCAGCTTTGGCCTAGCGGTCAATGAGCAGTTCTTC.

This chain's CDR3 is CASSLGGMRNEQFF. The CDR3 DNA follows: TGTGCCAGCAGCTTGGGCGGGATGAGGAATGAGCAGTTCTTC. This rearrangement joins TRBV13 to TRBJ2-1; perhaps TRBD2 as D (6 bases). The CDR3 totals 14 residues. V lost 3 bases and J 7 bases, leaving 13 bases between the germline ends. CDR1 is PRHDT, CDR2 FYEKMQ, per germline (reference sequence).

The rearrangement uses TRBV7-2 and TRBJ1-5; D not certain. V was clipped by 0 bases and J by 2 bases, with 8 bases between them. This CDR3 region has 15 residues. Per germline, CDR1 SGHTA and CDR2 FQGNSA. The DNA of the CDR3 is TGTGCCAGCAGCTTAGCGAGACTAGGCAATCAGCCCCAGCATTTT. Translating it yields CASSLARLGNQPQHF.

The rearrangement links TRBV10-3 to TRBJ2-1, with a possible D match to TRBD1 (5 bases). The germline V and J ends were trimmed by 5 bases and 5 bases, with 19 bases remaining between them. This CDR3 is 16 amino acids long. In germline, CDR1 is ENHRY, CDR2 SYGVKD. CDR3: CAISRLKGNSNNEQFF. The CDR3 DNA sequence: TGTGCCATCAGTCGTCTAAAGGGGAATTCGAACAATGAGCAGTTCTTC.

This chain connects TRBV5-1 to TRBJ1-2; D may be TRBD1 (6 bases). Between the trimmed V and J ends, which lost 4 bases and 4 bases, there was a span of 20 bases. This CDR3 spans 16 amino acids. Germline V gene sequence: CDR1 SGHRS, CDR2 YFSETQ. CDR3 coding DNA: TGCGCCAGCAGCAGGACCCGGACAGATGCCCTCTATGGCTACACCTTC. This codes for CASSRTRTDALYGYTF.

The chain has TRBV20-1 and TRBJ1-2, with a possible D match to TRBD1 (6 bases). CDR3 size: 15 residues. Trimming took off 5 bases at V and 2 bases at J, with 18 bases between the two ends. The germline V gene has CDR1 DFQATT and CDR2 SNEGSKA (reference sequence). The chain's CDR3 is CSASPRQDGNYGYTF. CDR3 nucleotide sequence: TGCAGTGCTTCCCCCCGACAGGATGGGAACTATGGCTACACCTTC.

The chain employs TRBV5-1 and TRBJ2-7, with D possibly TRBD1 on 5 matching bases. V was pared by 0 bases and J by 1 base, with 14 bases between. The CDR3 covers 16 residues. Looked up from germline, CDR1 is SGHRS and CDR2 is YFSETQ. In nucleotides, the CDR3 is TGCGCCAGCAGCTTGGCCCCAGGGCGGCGGTCCTACGAGCAGTACTTC. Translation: CASSLAPGRRSYEQYF. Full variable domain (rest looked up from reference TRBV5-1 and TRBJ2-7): KAGVTQTPRYLIKTRGQQVTLSCSPISGHRSVSWYQQTPGQGLQFLFEYFSETQRNKGNFPGRFSGRQFSNSRSEMNVSTLELGDSALYLCASSLAPGRRSYEQYFGPGTRLTVT.

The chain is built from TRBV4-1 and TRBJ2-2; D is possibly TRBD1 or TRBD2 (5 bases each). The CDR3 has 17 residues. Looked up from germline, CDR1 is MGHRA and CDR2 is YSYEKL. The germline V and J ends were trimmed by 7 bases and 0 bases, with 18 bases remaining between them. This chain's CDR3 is CASTFFSGTANTGELFF. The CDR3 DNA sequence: TGCGCCAGCACCTTCTTTTCCGGGACGGCGAACACCGGGGAGCTGTTTTTT.

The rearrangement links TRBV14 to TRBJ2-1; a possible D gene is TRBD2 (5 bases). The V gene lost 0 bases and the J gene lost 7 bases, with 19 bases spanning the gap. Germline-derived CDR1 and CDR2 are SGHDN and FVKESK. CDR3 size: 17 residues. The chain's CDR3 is CASSQDTTGILGNEQFF. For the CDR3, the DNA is TGTGCCAGCAGCCAAGATACAACCGGGATTCTAGGGAATGAGCAGTTCTTC.

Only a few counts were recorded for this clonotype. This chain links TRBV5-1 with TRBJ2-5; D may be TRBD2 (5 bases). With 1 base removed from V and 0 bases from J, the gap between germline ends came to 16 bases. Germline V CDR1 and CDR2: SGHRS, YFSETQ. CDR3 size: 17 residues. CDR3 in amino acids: CASSLRRRILDQETQYF. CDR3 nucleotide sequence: TGCGCCAGCAGCTTGCGCCGGAGGATTTTGGACCAAGAGACCCAGTACTTC.

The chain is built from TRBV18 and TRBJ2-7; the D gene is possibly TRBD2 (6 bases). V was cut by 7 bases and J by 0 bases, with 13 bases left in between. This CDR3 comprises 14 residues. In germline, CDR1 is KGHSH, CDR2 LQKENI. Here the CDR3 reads CASCQGLLSYEQYF. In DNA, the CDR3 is TGTGCCAGCTGCCAGGGACTTCTCTCCTACGAGCAGTACTTC. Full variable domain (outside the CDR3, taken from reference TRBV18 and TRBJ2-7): NAGVMQNPRHLVRRRGQEARLRCSPMKGHSHVYWYRQLPEEGLKFMVYLQKENIIDESGMPKERFSAEFPKEGPSILRIQQVVRGDSAAYFCASCQGLLSYEQYFGPGTRLTVT.